Listed below are T cell receptor beta chains from one sample, sequenced in a study of T cells in Graves' hyperthyroidism and ophthalmopathy. TCRdb redid the calling of the multiplex PCR reads with MiXCR, one entry per CDR3 protein. The table shows hundreds of thousands of distinct CDR3 sequences, with approximately 13% occurring only once. The sequenced sample consisted of blood. Receptor source: a woman younger than 30 with Graves' hyperthyroidism. Both conserved end residues are part of each CDR3. Each record gives: CDR3 DNA, CDR3 protein, V gene, clone size, J gene, D gene. A D gene is named only where the DNA matches it firmly. The size entry is marked missing in some rows and otherwise reads once, few, many or a size class.

CDR3 DNA: TGCGCCAGCAGAAACACTGAAGCTTTCTTT
CDR3 protein: CASRNTEAFF
V gene: TRBV5-1
clone size: many
J gene: TRBJ1-1
D gene: .

CDR3 DNA: TGTGCCAGCCGCCATCCCGCGGGGGGGGACAGGGGTTCAGTTACCTACGAGCAGTACTTC
CDR3 protein: CASRHPAGGDRGSVTYEQYF
V gene: TRBV3-1
clone size: .
J gene: TRBJ2-7
D gene: .

CDR3 DNA: TGTGCCAGCAGCTCCCCAGCACCCGGATGGGAGACCCAGTACTTC
CDR3 protein: CASSSPAPGWETQYF
V gene: TRBV7-9
clone size: many
J gene: TRBJ2-5
D gene: .

CDR3 DNA: TGTGCCAGCAGCCCACGGACAGGGGGCCATCTAGGCGGCTACACCTTC
CDR3 protein: CASSPRTGGHLGGYTF
V gene: TRBV28
clone size: .
J gene: TRBJ1-2
D gene: TRBD1

CDR3 DNA: TGTGCCACCAGTGATGTAGGGGATGGCTACACCTTC
CDR3 protein: CATSDVGDGYTF
V gene: TRBV24-1
clone size: few
J gene: TRBJ1-2
D gene: .

CDR3 DNA: TGTGCCAGCACCTGGACAGGGGCATATGGCTACACCTTC
CDR3 protein: CASTWTGAYGYTF
V gene: TRBV6-2/TRBV6-3
clone size: many
J gene: TRBJ1-2
D gene: TRBD1

CDR3 DNA: TGTGCCAGCAGTTTATTGACCCACACAGATACGCAGTATTTT
CDR3 protein: CASSLLTHTDTQYF
V gene: TRBV12-3/TRBV12-4
clone size: many
J gene: TRBJ2-3
D gene: .

CDR3 DNA: TGTGCCAGCAGCTTTATCTACAATGAGCAGTTCTTC
CDR3 protein: CASSFIYNEQFF
V gene: TRBV7-3
clone size: many
J gene: TRBJ2-1
D gene: .

CDR3 DNA: TGTGCCAGCAGTTCTCGGGACCTCTATGGCTACACCTTC
CDR3 protein: CASSSRDLYGYTF
V gene: TRBV27
clone size: many
J gene: TRBJ1-2
D gene: .

CDR3 DNA: TGCAGTGCCCGCACGGACAGGGCCGAGCAGTACTTC
CDR3 protein: CSARTDRAEQYF
V gene: TRBV20-1
clone size: many
J gene: TRBJ2-7
D gene: TRBD1

CDR3 DNA: TGTGCCAGTAGTATAGCCCCTACGGGGGCCAGTCAGCCCCAGCATTTT
CDR3 protein: CASSIAPTGASQPQHF
V gene: TRBV19
clone size: many
J gene: TRBJ1-5
D gene: .

CDR3 DNA: TGTGCCACCAGTCGACAGGGGCCCTACAATGAGCAGCTCTTC
CDR3 protein: CATSRQGPYNEQLF
V gene: TRBV24-1
clone size: .
J gene: TRBJ2-1
D gene: TRBD1

CDR3 DNA: TGTGCCAGCAGCGTAGATTTGTCTAGCGGGTACAATGAGCAGTTCTTC
CDR3 protein: CASSVDLSSGYNEQFF
V gene: TRBV9
clone size: many
J gene: TRBJ2-1
D gene: TRBD2

CDR3 DNA: TGTGCCAGCAGCGCCATGCTCACTGATGTGTCCTACGAGCAGTACTTC
CDR3 protein: CASSAMLTDVSYEQYF
V gene: TRBV6-1
clone size: many
J gene: TRBJ2-7
D gene: .

CDR3 DNA: TGCGCAGAGGGGATCGACGGGAAAGGCTACACCTTC
CDR3 protein: CAEGIDGKGYTF
V gene: TRBV20-1
clone size: many
J gene: TRBJ1-2
D gene: .

CDR3 DNA: TGTGCCAGCAGCTTACGGGGGAGGGATTCCTTCTCCTACGAGCAGTACTTC
CDR3 protein: CASSLRGRDSFSYEQYF
V gene: TRBV7-2
clone size: many
J gene: TRBJ2-7
D gene: TRBD2

CDR3 DNA: TGTGCCAGCAGCTCTTTAACTAGCTATGAGCAGTTCTTC
CDR3 protein: CASSSLTSYEQFF
V gene: TRBV7-9
clone size: .
J gene: TRBJ2-1
D gene: .

CDR3 DNA: TGTGCCAGCCTAGCGGGGGGGACTGAAGCTTTCTTT
CDR3 protein: CASLAGGTEAFF
V gene: TRBV12-3/TRBV12-4
clone size: many
J gene: TRBJ1-1
D gene: .

CDR3 DNA: TGTGCCAGCAGCCCAGGGGGTTTCGGGGGCTACACCTTC
CDR3 protein: CASSPGGFGGYTF
V gene: TRBV7-9
clone size: many
J gene: TRBJ1-2
D gene: TRBD1

CDR3 DNA: TGTGCCAGCAGTGAATACAGGGGAGTAGGGTATAGCAATCAGCCCCAGCATTTT
CDR3 protein: CASSEYRGVGYSNQPQHF
V gene: TRBV6-1
clone size: many
J gene: TRBJ1-5
D gene: TRBD1

CDR3 DNA: TGTGCCAGTCAGTACATGAACACTGAAGCTTTCTTT
CDR3 protein: CASQYMNTEAFF
V gene: TRBV2
clone size: many
J gene: TRBJ1-1
D gene: .

CDR3 DNA: TGTGCCAGCAGCCAAGAGGTCCATGGCTACACCTTC
CDR3 protein: CASSQEVHGYTF
V gene: TRBV3-1
clone size: many
J gene: TRBJ1-2
D gene: .

CDR3 DNA: TGTGCCAGCTCACCTGGTCCTAATTCACCCCTCCACTTT
CDR3 protein: CASSPGPNSPLHF
V gene: TRBV18
clone size: many
J gene: TRBJ1-6
D gene: .

CDR3 DNA: TGTGCCAGCAGTACCTCTAAGGAGGGGAGAGAGCAGTACTTC
CDR3 protein: CASSTSKEGREQYF
V gene: TRBV6-2/TRBV6-3
clone size: many
J gene: TRBJ2-7
D gene: .

CDR3 DNA: TGTGCCAGCAGCCCCCAAGTCGGTGTTGCGGGTCTTGAGACCCAGTACTTC
CDR3 protein: CASSPQVGVAGLETQYF
V gene: TRBV7-9
clone size: few
J gene: TRBJ2-5
D gene: .

CDR3 DNA: TGCGCCAGCAGCTTGAAGGGGGCATTTGACTATGGCTACACCTTC
CDR3 protein: CASSLKGAFDYGYTF
V gene: TRBV5-1
clone size: many
J gene: TRBJ1-2
D gene: TRBD1

CDR3 DNA: TGTGCCAGCGGAATGGGCGGGAGCAATCAGCCCCAGCATTTT
CDR3 protein: CASGMGGSNQPQHF
V gene: TRBV6-1
clone size: .
J gene: TRBJ1-5
D gene: .

CDR3 DNA: TGTGCCAGCTCATCCAGGAAGAACACTGAAGCTTTCTTT
CDR3 protein: CASSSRKNTEAFF
V gene: TRBV18
clone size: many
J gene: TRBJ1-1
D gene: .

CDR3 DNA: TGTGCCGGTAGTATGGGGCGGGGGTCAACTGGGAATGAGCGGTTCTTC
CDR3 protein: CAGSMGRGSTGNERFF
V gene: TRBV19
clone size: .
J gene: TRBJ2-1
D gene: TRBD2

CDR3 DNA: TGTGCCAGCTCAGTTTCATCCGGGCCCCATAATGAAAAACTGTTTTTT
CDR3 protein: CASSVSSGPHNEKLFF
V gene: TRBV28
clone size: many
J gene: TRBJ1-4
D gene: .

CDR3 DNA: TGTGCCAGCACCCCGGGACTAGCGCAAGCAGATACGCAGTATTTT
CDR3 protein: CASTPGLAQADTQYF
V gene: TRBV12-3/TRBV12-4
clone size: many
J gene: TRBJ2-3
D gene: TRBD2

CDR3 DNA: TGTGCCAGCAGTTTAGTACAGGGACCCACTGAAGCTTTCTTT
CDR3 protein: CASSLVQGPTEAFF
V gene: TRBV27
clone size: many
J gene: TRBJ1-1
D gene: .

CDR3 DNA: TGCAGTGCTAGCGGACTAGCGGCTAACTCCTACGAGCAGTACTTC
CDR3 protein: CSASGLAANSYEQYF
V gene: TRBV20-1
clone size: many
J gene: TRBJ2-7
D gene: TRBD2

CDR3 DNA: TGTGCCATCGGAGCCTTGACAGGGGCTGACACCGGGGAGCTGTTTTTT
CDR3 protein: CAIGALTGADTGELFF
V gene: TRBV19
clone size: few
J gene: TRBJ2-2
D gene: TRBD1

CDR3 DNA: TGTGCCAGCAGCTCTCAAACAGGGAAAGCTTTCTTT
CDR3 protein: CASSSQTGKAFF
V gene: TRBV5-8
clone size: few
J gene: TRBJ1-1
D gene: .

CDR3 DNA: TGTGCCAGCAGCTTAAAGGGACAGACCTACAATGAGCAGTTCTTC
CDR3 protein: CASSLKGQTYNEQFF
V gene: TRBV11-2
clone size: many
J gene: TRBJ2-1
D gene: TRBD1

CDR3 DNA: TGTGCCAGCAGTGAGCAGGGGCTCGGGGAGACCCAGTACTTC
CDR3 protein: CASSEQGLGETQYF
V gene: TRBV25-1
clone size: .
J gene: TRBJ2-5
D gene: .

CDR3 DNA: TGTGCCAGCAGCTTAAGTGCCGGGGGTGTTTCCGAGCGGGAGAACAATGAGCAGTTCTTC
CDR3 protein: CASSLSAGGVSERENNEQFF
V gene: TRBV7-3
clone size: few
J gene: TRBJ2-1
D gene: TRBD2

CDR3 DNA: TGTGCCAGCAGCGTAGGGGGGAGCTACTACGAGCAGTACTTC
CDR3 protein: CASSVGGSYYEQYF
V gene: TRBV9
clone size: many
J gene: TRBJ2-7
D gene: .

CDR3 DNA: TGTGCCAGCAGCCAGGGCGCTTATTCACTAGCTAGGGAGCAGTTCTTC
CDR3 protein: CASSQGAYSLAREQFF
V gene: TRBV3-1
clone size: many
J gene: TRBJ2-1
D gene: .

CDR3 DNA: TGTGCCAGCAGCTCTAGCAGTACTGTTGACAGGGGGCAATTGAATCAGCCCCAGCATTTT
CDR3 protein: CASSSSSTVDRGQLNQPQHF
V gene: TRBV6-1
clone size: few
J gene: TRBJ1-5
D gene: TRBD1

CDR3 DNA: TGTGCCAGCCAAGGGCTAGCGAGTTCCACCGGGGAGCTGTTTTTT
CDR3 protein: CASQGLASSTGELFF
V gene: TRBV7-9
clone size: few
J gene: TRBJ2-2
D gene: .

CDR3 DNA: TGTGCCAACCGCTTACCCTCTGGAAACACCATATATTTT
CDR3 protein: CANRLPSGNTIYF
V gene: TRBV2
clone size: many
J gene: TRBJ1-3
D gene: .

CDR3 DNA: TGTGCCAGCAGCTTCGGGGTTTCCTACGAGCAGTACTTC
CDR3 protein: CASSFGVSYEQYF
V gene: TRBV11-3
clone size: many
J gene: TRBJ2-7
D gene: .

CDR3 DNA: TGTGCCAGTAGTATAAAAGGGCGAACCAGGATGTATAATTCACCCCTCCACTTT
CDR3 protein: CASSIKGRTRMYNSPLHF
V gene: TRBV19
clone size: .
J gene: TRBJ1-6
D gene: .

CDR3 DNA: TGTGCCAGCAGTTCTCTACCGGGACAGGGGGCGCGGGGAACTAATGAAAAACTGTTTTTT
CDR3 protein: CASSSLPGQGARGTNEKLFF
V gene: TRBV28
clone size: .
J gene: TRBJ1-4
D gene: TRBD1

CDR3 DNA: TGTGCCAGTAGTATAGACTTCAGGGCTCGCAATCAGCCCCAGCATTTT
CDR3 protein: CASSIDFRARNQPQHF
V gene: TRBV19
clone size: few
J gene: TRBJ1-5
D gene: .

CDR3 DNA: TGTGCCAGCAGTTTATGGACAGGCGGAAACACCGGGGAGCTGTTTTTT
CDR3 protein: CASSLWTGGNTGELFF
V gene: TRBV27
clone size: .
J gene: TRBJ2-2
D gene: TRBD1

CDR3 DNA: TGTGCCGGAGGGACAGGGACCTATGGCTACACCTTC
CDR3 protein: CAGGTGTYGYTF
V gene: TRBV6-1
clone size: .
J gene: TRBJ1-2
D gene: TRBD1

CDR3 DNA: TGTGCCAGCAGCTTAGGGGGGGCGGGAGGTTACAATGAGCAGTTCTTC
CDR3 protein: CASSLGGAGGYNEQFF
V gene: TRBV7-6
clone size: many
J gene: TRBJ2-1
D gene: TRBD2

CDR3 DNA: TGTGCCAGCAGTTATGAACAGGGCGAGTTCAATGAGCAGTTCTTC
CDR3 protein: CASSYEQGEFNEQFF
V gene: TRBV6-5
clone size: .
J gene: TRBJ2-1
D gene: .

CDR3 DNA: TGTGCCAGCAGTCAAAGTGCGGGGTTCCAGCCCCAGCATTTT
CDR3 protein: CASSQSAGFQPQHF
V gene: TRBV7-2
clone size: few
J gene: TRBJ1-5
D gene: .

CDR3 DNA: TGTGCCACCAGTGGGGGCGGGAGCAAAGAGACCCAGTACTTC
CDR3 protein: CATSGGGSKETQYF
V gene: TRBV24-1
clone size: few
J gene: TRBJ2-5
D gene: TRBD2

CDR3 DNA: TGCAGTGCTAGAGATCCGGCAGCGGGAGGGTACGAGCAGTACTTC
CDR3 protein: CSARDPAAGGYEQYF
V gene: TRBV20-1
clone size: .
J gene: TRBJ2-7
D gene: TRBD2

CDR3 DNA: TGTGCCAGCAGCCAAGATCTTGGGGTGAATACGCAGTATTTT
CDR3 protein: CASSQDLGVNTQYF
V gene: TRBV3-1
clone size: few
J gene: TRBJ2-3
D gene: .

CDR3 DNA: TGTGCCAGCAGCTGGGGGGACAGGGGGGACACTGAAGCTTTCTTT
CDR3 protein: CASSWGDRGDTEAFF
V gene: TRBV5-8
clone size: many
J gene: TRBJ1-1
D gene: TRBD1

CDR3 DNA: TGTGCCAGCAGTTACCACCACACTGAAGCTTTCTTT
CDR3 protein: CASSYHHTEAFF
V gene: TRBV6-2/TRBV6-3
clone size: many
J gene: TRBJ1-1
D gene: .

CDR3 DNA: TGTGCCGGCAGCCAGCCGAAGCCGGAGACCCAGTACTTC
CDR3 protein: CAGSQPKPETQYF
V gene: TRBV3-1
clone size: .
J gene: TRBJ2-5
D gene: .